The clone carrying this TCR beta chain was detected many times. What it recognizes is unknown. This record comes from a study of T cells after yellow fever vaccination. Regarding the study as a whole: Detected again after the booster were most primary-vaccination clones, at almost 97% CD4 and roughly 88% CD8.

J lost 2 bases, V lost 4 bases, and 5 bases had no gene match. The CDR3 runs 16 residues. Per germline, CDR1 SGHRS and CDR2 YFSETQ. The authors made TCR cDNA by 5'RACE template switching, adding a universal primer site and UMIs. TCRdb called the 5' RACE reads again in MiXCR, with one record for every CDR3 protein. The table shows around 320,000 distinct CDR3 sequences, with 3.5% to 4.5% occurring only once. The receptor was derived from a man aged 18 to 29 who received the YFV17D yellow fever vaccine. This specimen consisted of PBMCs, obtained 15 days after the yellow fever booster vaccination. The chain employs TRBV5-1 and TRBJ2-3; 12 nucleotides align to TRBD2. The CDR3 DNA sequence: TGCGCCAGCAGCGGATGGACTAGCGGGAACACAGATACGCAGTATTTT. Protein: CASSGWTSGNTDTQYF.